Following are 2 T cell receptor beta chains from one sample sequenced in a study of cytomegalovirus exposure and HLA in healthy donors. PCR involved 60 Vbeta and 13 Jbeta primers. Libraries were prepared by immunoSEQ multiplex PCR; TCRdb keeps only in-frame clonotypes and omits some of them. The table lists roughly 170,000 clones, 80% of them singletons. Sequencing input: PBMCs. Source of these receptors: a woman between 45 and 60 years old in good health and CMV-seropositive.

This clone was detected only once. V usage is TRBV29-1 and J usage is TRBJ2-3; tentatively, D is TRBD2 (5 bases). From germline, CDR1 is SQVTM and CDR2 ANQGSEA. The CDR3 covers 13 residues. The ends were cut back, 6 bases at V and 4 bases at J, with 14 bases in the middle. CDR3 coding DNA: TGCAGCGTCCCCGGGGTCTCGGCAGATACGCAGTATTTT. Residues: CSVPGVSADTQYF.

The J gene is TRBJ1-6, the V gene TRBV14; TRBD1 might be the D (6 bases). Looked up from germline, CDR1 is SGHDN and CDR2 is FVKESK. This CDR3 has 14 residues. Trimming removed 4 bases from V and 8 bases from J, with 12 bases in between. CDR3 sequence (DNA): TGTGCCAGCAGCCTTACTCCAGGGGATTCACCCCTCCACTTT. It is translated as CASSLTPGDSPLHF.